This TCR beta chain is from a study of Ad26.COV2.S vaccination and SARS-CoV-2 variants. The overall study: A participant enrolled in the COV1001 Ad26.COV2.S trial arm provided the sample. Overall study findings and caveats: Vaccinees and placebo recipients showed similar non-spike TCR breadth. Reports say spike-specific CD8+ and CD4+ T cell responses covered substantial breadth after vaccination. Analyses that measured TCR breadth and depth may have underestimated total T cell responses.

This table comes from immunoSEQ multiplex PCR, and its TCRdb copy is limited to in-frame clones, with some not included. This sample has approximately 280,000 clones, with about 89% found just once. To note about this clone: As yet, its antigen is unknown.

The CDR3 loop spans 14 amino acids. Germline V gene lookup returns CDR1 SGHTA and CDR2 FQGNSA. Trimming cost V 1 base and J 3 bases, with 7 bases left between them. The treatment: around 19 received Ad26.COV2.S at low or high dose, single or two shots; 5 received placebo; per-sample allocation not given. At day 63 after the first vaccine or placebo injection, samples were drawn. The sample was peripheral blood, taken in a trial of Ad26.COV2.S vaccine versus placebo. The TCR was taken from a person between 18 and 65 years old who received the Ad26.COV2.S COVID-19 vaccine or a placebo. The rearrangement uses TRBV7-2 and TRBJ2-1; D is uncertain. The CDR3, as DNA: TGTGCCAGCAGCTTAGGGGGTGGCTACAATGAGCAGTTCTTC. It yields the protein CASSLGGGYNEQFF.